This T cell receptor beta chain was profiled in a study of cytomegalovirus exposure and HLA in healthy donors (dated by TCRdb to about 2017). Regarding the study in general: The 650 to 750 repertoires of the first cohort and the roughly 120 validation repertoires were produced on the same platform, according to a later analysis. High-throughput TCR immunosequencing, statistical association of individual TCRs with disease status, and machine learning were combined to predict cytomegalovirus infection status. The study was designed to test whether signatures of past pathogen exposure could be identified by cataloging public T cell receptors. Along with the approximately 600-subject first cohort, a separate validation cohort of some 130 different subjects was used.

Its CDR3 holds 13 amino acids, cysteine through phenylalanine. Just CDR3 DNA is preserved here, 39 bases in frame from base 1. Relative to germline, V is missing 6 bases and J is missing 5 bases, with 6 bases of the junction outside any gene match. CDR1 and CDR2, looked up from the germline V gene (reference sequence), are WNHNN and SYGVQD. The donors belonged to the validation cohort of over a hundred subjects, which was separate from the roughly 670-subject first cohort. Preparation of the library involved the immunoSEQ multiplex PCR assay. The original methods were these. To diagnose cytomegalovirus status from the catalog of TCR beta chain sequences, a statistical classification framework was built. TCRdb mirrors the immuneACCESS table, restricted to in-frame sequences. Some clones are absent from its copies; in checked studies, under half trace to an unresolved V gene, and the reason for the others is unknown. V and J calls and clone size are those listed in that table; D and trimming were worked out from the DNA. This sample has 220,000 or so clones in its table, and 75% to 95% of those were observed once. The ten largest clones capture about 0.95% of the sample.

About this clone: Its antigen specificity is not known. There are no base qualities to consult, and no much larger clone falls within one base.

What the research found in general, with its limitations: The classifier was reported to diagnose cytomegalovirus status with high specificity and sensitivity in both the original and validation cohorts. All 120 or so repertoires were used to score co-occurrence in the validation cohort in a later analysis, because that analysis had no HLA typing for the cohort. Of the cluster scores, approximately 95% were above 0 in a later analysis, which found that TCRs clustered in the first cohort also tended to co-occur in the 95 to 150 validation repertoires. A total of roughly 160 TCR beta chains were listed by the study as associated with cytomegalovirus. While some public TCRs were present in many individuals, most TCR sequences turned up only very rarely across donors. In vitro tests confirmed that a few of the cytomegalovirus-associated TCR beta chains recognize cytomegalovirus antigens. According to the authors, the approach could potentially be generalized to other disease states and immunological phenotypes.

This clonotype originated in a woman younger than 35 in good health and CMV-seronegative. The sequencing input was PBMCs. The rearrangement joined TRBV10-1 to TRBJ1-1, with 7 bases matching TRBD1. The nucleotide sequence reads as follows: TGCGCCAGCAGCCGACAGGGTTGGACTGAAGCTTTCTTT. Its translation reads: CASSRQGWTEAFF.